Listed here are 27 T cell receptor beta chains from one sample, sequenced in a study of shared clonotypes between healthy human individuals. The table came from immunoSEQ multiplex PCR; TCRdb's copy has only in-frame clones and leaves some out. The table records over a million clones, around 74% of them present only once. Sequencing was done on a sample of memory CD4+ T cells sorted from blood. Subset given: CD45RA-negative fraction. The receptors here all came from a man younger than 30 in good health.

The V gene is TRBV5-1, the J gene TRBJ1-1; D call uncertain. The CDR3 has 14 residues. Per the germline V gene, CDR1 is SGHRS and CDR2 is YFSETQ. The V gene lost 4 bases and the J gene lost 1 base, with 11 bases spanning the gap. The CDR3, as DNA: TGCGCCAGCAGCAGGGCGGGTACGAACACTGAAGCTTTCTTT. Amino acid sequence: CASSRAGTNTEAFF.

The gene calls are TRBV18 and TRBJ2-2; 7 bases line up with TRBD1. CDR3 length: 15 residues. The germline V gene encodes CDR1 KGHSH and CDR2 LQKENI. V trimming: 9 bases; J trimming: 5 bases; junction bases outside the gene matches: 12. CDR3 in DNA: TGTGCCAGTCGAGGACAGGCTTTTGGAACCGGGGAGCTGTTTTTT. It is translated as CASRGQAFGTGELFF.

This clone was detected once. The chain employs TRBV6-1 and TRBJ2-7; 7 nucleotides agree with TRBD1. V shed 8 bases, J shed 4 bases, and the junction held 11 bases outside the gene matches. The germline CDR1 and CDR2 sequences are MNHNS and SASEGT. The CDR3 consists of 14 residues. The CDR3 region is CASGTAGTAYEQYF. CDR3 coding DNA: TGTGCCAGCGGGACCGCCGGGACAGCGTACGAGCAGTACTTC.

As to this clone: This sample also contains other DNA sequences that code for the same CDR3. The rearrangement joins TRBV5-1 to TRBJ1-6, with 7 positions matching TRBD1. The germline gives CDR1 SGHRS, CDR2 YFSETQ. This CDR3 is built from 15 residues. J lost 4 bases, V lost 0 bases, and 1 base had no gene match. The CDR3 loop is CASSLGDSYNSPLHF. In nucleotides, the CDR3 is TGCGCCAGCAGCTTGGGGGACAGTTATAATTCACCCCTCCACTTT.

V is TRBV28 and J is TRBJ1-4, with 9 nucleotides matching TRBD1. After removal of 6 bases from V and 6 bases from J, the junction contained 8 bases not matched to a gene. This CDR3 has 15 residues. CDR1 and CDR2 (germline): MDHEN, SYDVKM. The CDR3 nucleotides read TGTGCCAGCAGCCCAGGGGGACAGGGCTATGAAAAACTGTTTTTT. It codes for CASSPGGQGYEKLFF. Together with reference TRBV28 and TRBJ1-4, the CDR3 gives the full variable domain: DVKVTQSSRYLVKRTGEKVFLECVQDMDHENMFWYRQDPGLGLRLIYFSYDVKMKEKGDIPEGYSVSREKKERFSLILESASTNQTSMYLCASSPGGQGYEKLFFGSGTQLSVL.

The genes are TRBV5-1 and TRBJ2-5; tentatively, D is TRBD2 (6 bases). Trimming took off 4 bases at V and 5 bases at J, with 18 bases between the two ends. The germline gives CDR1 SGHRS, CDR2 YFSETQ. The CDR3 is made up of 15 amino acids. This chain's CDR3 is CASSPGLGVRETQYF. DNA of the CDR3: TGCGCCAGCAGCCCGGGACTCGGGGTCCGGGAGACCCAGTACTTC.

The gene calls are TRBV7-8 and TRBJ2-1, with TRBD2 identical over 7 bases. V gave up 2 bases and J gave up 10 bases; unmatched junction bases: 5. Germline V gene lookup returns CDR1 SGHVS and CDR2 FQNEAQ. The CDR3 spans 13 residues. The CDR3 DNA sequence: TGTGCCAGCAGCTTACCTAGCGGCCGGGAGCAGTTCTTC. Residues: CASSLPSGREQFF.

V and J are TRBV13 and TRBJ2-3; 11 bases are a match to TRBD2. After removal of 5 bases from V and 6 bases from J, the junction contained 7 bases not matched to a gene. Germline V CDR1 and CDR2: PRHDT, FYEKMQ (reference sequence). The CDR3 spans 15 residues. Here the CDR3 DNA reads TGTGCCAGCAGCAGCCTAGCGGGGGGACCGGATACGCAGTATTTT. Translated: CASSSLAGGPDTQYF.

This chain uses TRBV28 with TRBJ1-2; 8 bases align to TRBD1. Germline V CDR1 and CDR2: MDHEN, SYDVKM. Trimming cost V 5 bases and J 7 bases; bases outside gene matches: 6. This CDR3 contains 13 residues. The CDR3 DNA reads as TGTGCCAGCAGTACAACAACAGGGGGTGGCTACACCTTC. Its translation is CASSTTTGGGYTF.

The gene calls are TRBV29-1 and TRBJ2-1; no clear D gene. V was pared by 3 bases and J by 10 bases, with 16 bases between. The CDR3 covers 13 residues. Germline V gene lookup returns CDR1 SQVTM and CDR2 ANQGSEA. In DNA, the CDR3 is TGCAGCGTTGAGGTGGCTTCCTTTTCCGAGCAGTTCTTC. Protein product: CSVEVASFSEQFF.

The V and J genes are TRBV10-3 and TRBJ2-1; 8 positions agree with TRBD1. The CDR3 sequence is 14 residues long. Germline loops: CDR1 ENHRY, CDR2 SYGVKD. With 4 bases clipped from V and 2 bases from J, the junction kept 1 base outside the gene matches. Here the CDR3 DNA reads TGTGCCATCAGTGGACAGGGGCCCTACAATGAGCAGTTCTTC. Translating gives CAISGQGPYNEQFF.

CDR3 DNA: TGTGCCAGCAGTTGGGAAGGGGCGCGAAGTGGCCAGCCCCAGCATTTT. This gives the protein CASSWEGARSGQPQHF. V usage is TRBV28 and J usage is TRBJ1-5; possibly TRBD1 for D (5 bases). Deletions cut 4 bases from V and 7 bases from J, with 20 bases between. Germline CDR1 is MDHEN and CDR2 is SYDVKM. The CDR3 extends over 16 amino acids.

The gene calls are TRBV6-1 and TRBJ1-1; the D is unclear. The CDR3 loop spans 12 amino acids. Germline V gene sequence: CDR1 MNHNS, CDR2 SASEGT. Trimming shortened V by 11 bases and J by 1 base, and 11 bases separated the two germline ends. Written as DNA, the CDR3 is TGTGCCGTGACGTCACAGAACACTGAAGCTTTCTTT. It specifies CAVTSQNTEAFF.

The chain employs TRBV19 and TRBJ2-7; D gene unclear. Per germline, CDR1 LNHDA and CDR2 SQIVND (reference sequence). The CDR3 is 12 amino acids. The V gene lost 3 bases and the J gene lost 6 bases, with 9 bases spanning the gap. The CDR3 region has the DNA TGTGCCAGTAGTATCCGGACCGGCGAGCAGTACTTC. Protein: CASSIRTGEQYF.

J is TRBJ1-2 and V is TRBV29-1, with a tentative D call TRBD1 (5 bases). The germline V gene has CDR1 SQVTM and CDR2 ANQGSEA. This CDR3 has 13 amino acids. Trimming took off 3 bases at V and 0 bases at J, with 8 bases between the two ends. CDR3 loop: CSVDQGTNYGYTF. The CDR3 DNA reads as TGCAGCGTTGACCAGGGAACTAACTATGGCTACACCTTC.

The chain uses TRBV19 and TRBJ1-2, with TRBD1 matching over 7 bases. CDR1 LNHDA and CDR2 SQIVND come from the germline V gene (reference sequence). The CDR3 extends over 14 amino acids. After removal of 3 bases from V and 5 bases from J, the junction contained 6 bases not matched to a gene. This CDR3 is CASSIPGQRYGYTF. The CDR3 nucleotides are TGTGCCAGTAGTATCCCGGGACAGCGGTATGGCTACACCTTC.

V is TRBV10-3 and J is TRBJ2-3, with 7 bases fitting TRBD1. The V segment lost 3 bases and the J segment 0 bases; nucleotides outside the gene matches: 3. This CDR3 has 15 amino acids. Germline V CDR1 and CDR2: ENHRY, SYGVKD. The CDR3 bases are TGTGCCATCAGTGACCTGACAGGGAGCACAGATACGCAGTATTTT. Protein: CAISDLTGSTDTQYF.

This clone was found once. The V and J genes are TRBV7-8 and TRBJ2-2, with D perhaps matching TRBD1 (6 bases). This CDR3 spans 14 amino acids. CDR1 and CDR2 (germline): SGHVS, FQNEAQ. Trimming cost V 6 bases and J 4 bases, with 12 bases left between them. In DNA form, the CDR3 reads TGTGCCAGCAGAAGCAGAGGGGGCACCGGGGAGCTGTTTTTT. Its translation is CASRSRGGTGELFF.

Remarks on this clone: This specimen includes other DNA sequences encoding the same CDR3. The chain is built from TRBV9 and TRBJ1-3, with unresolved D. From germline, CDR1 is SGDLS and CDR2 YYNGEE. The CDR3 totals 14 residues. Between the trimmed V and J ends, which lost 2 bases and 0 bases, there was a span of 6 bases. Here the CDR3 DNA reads TGTGCCAGCAGCGTCGGGAGCTCTGGAAACACCATATATTTT. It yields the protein CASSVGSSGNTIYF.

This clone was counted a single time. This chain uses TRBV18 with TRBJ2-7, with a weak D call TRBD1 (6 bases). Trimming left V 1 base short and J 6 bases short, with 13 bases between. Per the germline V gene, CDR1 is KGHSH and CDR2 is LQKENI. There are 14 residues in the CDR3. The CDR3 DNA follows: TGTGCCAGCTCACCACGGGCAGGGGCTCGCGAGCAGTACTTC. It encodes CASSPRAGAREQYF.

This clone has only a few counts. The CDR3 DNA follows: TGTGCCAGCAGTCCCCTAAGGACGGTTGCAACTAATGAAAAACTGTTTTTT. Amino acid sequence: CASSPLRTVATNEKLFF. The chain couples TRBV27 to TRBJ1-4; D is unclear. CDR1 and CDR2 from the germline V gene are MNHEY and SMNVEV (reference sequence). CDR3 length equals 17 residues. The V end lost 5 bases, the J end lost 0 bases, and 16 bases lay between the germline ends.

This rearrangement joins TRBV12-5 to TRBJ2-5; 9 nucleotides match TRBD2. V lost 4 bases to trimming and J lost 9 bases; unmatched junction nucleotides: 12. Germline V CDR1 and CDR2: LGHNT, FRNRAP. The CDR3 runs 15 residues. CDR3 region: CASGSGGGRALSQYF. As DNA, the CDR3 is TGTGCTAGTGGTTCGGGAGGCGGGAGGGCCTTGTCCCAGTACTTC.

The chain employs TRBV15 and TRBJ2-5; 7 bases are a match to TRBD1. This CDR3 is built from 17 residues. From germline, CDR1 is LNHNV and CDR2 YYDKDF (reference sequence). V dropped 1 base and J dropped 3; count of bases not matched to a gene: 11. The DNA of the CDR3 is TGTGCCACCAGCAGAGGGGGCTCCCTAGGGACAGAAGAGACCCAGTACTTC. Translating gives CATSRGGSLGTEETQYF.

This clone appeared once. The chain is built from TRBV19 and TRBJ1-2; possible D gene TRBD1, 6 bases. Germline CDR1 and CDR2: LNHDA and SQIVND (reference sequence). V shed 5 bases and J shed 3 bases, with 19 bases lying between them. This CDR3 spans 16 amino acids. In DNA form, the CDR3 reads TGTGCCAGTAGTGAAGGGGGGAGGACAAATTACTATGGCTACACCTTC. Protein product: CASSEGGRTNYYGYTF.

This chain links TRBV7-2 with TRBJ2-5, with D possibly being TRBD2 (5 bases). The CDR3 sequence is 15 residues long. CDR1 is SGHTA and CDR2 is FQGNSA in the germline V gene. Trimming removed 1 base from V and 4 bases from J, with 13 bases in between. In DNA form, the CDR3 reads TGTGCCAGCAGCTTAGGGGGAGCTTTTGGAGAGACCCAGTACTTC. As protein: CASSLGGAFGETQYF.

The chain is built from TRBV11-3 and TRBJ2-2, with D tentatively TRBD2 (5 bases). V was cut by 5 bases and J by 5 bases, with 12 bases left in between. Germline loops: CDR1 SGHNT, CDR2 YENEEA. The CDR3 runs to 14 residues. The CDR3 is CASSPSPGTGELFF. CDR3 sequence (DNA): TGTGCCAGCAGCCCGTCCCCGGGGACCGGGGAGCTGTTTTTT.

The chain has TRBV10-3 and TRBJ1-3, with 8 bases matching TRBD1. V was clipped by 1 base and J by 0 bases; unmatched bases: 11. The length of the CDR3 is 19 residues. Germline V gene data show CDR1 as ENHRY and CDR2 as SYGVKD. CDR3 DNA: TGTGCCATCAGTGAGTTGCCCAGGGGGCTATTGAGCTCTGGAAACACCATATATTTT. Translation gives CAISELPRGLLSSGNTIYF.